The clone carrying this T cell receptor (beta chain) is a singleton in its sample. Its antigen is undetermined. Random hexamers primed reverse transcription of about 0.5 to 1 ug RNA. It was immunoSEQ multiplex PCR that amplified TCR beta CDR3 across 54 Vbeta and 13 Jbeta. TCRdb reprocessed the immunoSEQ multiplex PCR reads with MiXCR, giving one entry per CDR3 protein. The profile covers a few hundred thousand distinct CDR3 sequences, with about 89% appearing a single time and around 0.18% taken by the ten largest. Both CD4+ and CD8+ T cells were negatively isolated, and TEMRA cells underwent FACS enrichment. The data are from a study of CD8 T cells in Susac syndrome. Study-level findings and limits: As the study acknowledged, the number of individuals in its TCR sequencing and HLA analysis was relatively small.

This TCR derives from a human donor with multiple sclerosis. Input material: CD8+ T cells from PBMCs.

The CDR3 protein is CASSYLPGTSGNEQFF. In DNA, the CDR3 is TGTGCCAGCAGTTACCTCCCGGGGACTAGCGGTAATGAGCAGTTCTTC. The J gene is TRBJ2-1, the V gene TRBV6-2 or TRBV6-3, with 11 nucleotides matching TRBD2. The junction had 7 bases not matched to a gene; V was cut back by 2 bases and J by 7 bases. The CDR3 length is 16 residues. CDR1 and CDR2 (germline): MNHEY, SVGEGT.